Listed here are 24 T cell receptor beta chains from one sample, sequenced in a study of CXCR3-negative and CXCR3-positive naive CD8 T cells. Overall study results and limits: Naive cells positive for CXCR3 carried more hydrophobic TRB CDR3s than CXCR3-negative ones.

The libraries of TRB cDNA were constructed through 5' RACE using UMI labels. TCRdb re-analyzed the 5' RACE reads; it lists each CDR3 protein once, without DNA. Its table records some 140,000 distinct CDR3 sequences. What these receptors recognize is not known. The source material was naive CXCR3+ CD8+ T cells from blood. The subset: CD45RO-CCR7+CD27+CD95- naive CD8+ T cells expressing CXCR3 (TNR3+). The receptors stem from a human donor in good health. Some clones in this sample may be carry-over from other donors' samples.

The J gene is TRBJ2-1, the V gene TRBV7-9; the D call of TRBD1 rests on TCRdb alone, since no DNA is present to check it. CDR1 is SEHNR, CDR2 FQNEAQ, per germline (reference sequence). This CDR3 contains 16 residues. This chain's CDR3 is CASSFPPGHRYNEQFF.

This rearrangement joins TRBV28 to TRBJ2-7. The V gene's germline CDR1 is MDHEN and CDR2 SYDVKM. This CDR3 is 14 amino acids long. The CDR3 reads CASSFAGESYEQYF.

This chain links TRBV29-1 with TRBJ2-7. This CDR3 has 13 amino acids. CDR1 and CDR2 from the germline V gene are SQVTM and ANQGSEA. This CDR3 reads CSVQALSSYEQYF.

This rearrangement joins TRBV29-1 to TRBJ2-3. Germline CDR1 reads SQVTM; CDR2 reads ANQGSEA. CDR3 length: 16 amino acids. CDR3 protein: CSVEGSEDSYTDTQYF.

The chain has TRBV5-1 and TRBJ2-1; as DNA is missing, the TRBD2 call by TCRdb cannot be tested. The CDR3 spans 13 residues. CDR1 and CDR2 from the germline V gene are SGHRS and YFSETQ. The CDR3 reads CASRDSSYNEQFF. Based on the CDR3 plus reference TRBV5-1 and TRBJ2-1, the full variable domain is KAGVTQTPRYLIKTRGQQVTLSCSPISGHRSVSWYQQTPGQGLQFLFEYFSETQRNKGNFPGRFSGRQFSNSRSEMNVSTLELGDSALYLCASRDSSYNEQFFGPGTRLTVL.

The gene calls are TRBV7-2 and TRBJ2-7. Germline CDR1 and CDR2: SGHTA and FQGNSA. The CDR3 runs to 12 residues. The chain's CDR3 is CASSQTVAEQYF.

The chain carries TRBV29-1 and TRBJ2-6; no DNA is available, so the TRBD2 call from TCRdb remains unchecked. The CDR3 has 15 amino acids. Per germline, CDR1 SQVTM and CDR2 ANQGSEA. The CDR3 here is CSVEEEGSGANVLTF.

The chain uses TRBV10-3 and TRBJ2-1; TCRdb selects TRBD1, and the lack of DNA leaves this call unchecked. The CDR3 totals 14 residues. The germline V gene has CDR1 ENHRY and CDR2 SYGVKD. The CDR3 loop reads CAISENRGGNEQFF.

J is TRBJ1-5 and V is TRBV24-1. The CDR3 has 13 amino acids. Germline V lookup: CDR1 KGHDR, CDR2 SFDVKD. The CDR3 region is CATSDGTSQPQHF.

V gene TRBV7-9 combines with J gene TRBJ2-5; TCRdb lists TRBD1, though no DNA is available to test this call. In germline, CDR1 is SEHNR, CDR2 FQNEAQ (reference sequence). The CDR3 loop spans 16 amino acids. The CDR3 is CASSTAGDRGLKTQYF. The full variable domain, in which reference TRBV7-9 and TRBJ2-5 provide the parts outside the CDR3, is DTGVSQNPRHKITKRGQNVTFRCDPISEHNRLYWYRQTLGQGPEFLTYFQNEAQLEKSRLLSDRFSAERPKGSFSTLEIQRTEQGDSAMYLCASSTAGDRGLKTQYFGPGTRLLVL.

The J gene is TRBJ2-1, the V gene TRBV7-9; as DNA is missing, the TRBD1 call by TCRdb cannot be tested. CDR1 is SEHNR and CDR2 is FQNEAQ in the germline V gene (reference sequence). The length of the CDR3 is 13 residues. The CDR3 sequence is CASRGGLNNEQFF.

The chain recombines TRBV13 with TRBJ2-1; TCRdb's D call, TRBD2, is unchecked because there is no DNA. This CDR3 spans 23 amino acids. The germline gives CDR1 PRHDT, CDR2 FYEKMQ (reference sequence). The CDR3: CASSFSPLSEALAGGASYNEQFF.

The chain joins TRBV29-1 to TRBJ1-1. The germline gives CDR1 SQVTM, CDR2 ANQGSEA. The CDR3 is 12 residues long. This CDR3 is CSVHILNTEAFF.

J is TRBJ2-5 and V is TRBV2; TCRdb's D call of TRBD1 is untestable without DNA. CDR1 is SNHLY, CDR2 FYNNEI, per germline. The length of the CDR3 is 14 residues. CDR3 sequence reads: CASNKQGLWETQYF. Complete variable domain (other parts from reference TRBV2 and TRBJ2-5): EPEVTQTPSHQVTQMGQEVILRCVPISNHLYFYWYRQILGQKVEFLVSFYNNEISEKSEIFDDQFSVERPDGSNFTLKIRSTKLEDSAMYFCASNKQGLWETQYFGPGTRLLVL.

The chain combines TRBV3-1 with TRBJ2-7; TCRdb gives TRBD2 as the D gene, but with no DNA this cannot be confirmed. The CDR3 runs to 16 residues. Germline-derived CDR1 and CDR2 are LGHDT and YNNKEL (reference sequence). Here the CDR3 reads CASTGLAGLNSYEQYF.

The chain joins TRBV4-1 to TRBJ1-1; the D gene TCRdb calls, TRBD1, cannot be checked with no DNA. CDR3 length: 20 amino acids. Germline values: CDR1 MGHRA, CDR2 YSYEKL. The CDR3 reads CASSQGIVGEVYDLDTEAFF.

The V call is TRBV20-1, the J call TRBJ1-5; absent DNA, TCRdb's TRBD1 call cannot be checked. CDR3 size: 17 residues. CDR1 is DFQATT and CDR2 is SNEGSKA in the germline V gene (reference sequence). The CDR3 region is CSARDEAGQGSFQPQHF.

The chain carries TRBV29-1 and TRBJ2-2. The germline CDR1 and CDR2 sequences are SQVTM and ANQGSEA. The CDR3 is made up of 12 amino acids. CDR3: CSVAEDTGELFF.

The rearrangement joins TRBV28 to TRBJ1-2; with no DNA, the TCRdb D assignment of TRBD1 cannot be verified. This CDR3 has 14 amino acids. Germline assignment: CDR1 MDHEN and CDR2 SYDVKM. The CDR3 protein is CASSFPRDGYGYTF.

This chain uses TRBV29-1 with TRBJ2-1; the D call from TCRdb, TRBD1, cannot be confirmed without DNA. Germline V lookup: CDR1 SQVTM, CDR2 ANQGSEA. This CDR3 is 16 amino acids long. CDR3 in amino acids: CSVESLDRGNYNEQFF.

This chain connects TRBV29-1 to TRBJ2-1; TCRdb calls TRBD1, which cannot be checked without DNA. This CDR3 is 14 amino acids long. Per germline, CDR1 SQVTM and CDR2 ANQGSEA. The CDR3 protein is CSATDRGLVDEQFF.

CDR3 amino acids: CASSPENTYEQYF. The chain links TRBV7-9 to TRBJ2-7. Germline assignment: CDR1 SEHNR and CDR2 FQNEAQ (reference sequence). The CDR3 contains 13 residues.

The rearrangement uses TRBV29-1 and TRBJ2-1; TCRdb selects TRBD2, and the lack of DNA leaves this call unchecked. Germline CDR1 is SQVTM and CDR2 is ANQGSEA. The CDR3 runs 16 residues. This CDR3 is CRVAGVLAGGFNEQFF.

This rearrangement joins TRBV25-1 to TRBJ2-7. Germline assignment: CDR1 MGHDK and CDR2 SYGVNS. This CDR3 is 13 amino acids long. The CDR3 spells CASSFSGPHEQYF.